The clone carrying this T cell receptor (beta chain) was found a few times. The sample belongs to a study of blood T cell repertoires in COVID-19. The assay was immunoSEQ multiplex PCR, and TCRdb's table has in-frame clones only and misses some. The sample records around 99,000 clones, roughly 80% being singletons. Between the trimmed V and J ends, which lost 0 bases and 5 bases, there was a span of 18 bases. The length of the CDR3 is 16 residues. From germline, CDR1 is SGHNT and CDR2 YYREEE (reference sequence). This sequence originates from a human donor in a cohort sampled during active or convalescent COVID-19. The sample consisted of peripheral blood. This chain uses TRBV5-4 with TRBJ2-7; weak D call: TRBD1 (6 bases). This CDR3 reads CASSLGGQRSVNEQYF. In DNA form, the CDR3 reads TGTGCCAGCAGCTTGGGAGGACAGCGTTCCGTCAACGAGCAGTACTTC.